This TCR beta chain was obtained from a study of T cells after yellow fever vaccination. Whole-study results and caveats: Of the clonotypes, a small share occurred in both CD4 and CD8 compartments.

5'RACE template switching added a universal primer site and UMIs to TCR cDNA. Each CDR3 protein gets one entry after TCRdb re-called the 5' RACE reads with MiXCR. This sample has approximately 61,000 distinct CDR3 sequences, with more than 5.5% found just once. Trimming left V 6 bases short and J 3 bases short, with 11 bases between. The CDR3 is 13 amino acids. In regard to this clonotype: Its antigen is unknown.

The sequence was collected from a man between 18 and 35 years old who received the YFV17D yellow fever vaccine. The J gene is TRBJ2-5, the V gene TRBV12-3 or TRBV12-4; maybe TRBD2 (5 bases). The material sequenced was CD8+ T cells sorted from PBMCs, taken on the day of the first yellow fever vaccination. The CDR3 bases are TGTGCCAGCAGACTAGAGTTGGAAGAGACCCAGTACTTC. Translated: CASRLELEETQYF.